The 21 T cell receptor beta chains presented below share a single source sample, sequenced in a study of cytomegalovirus exposure and HLA in healthy donors. The PCR contained 60 Vbeta and 13 Jbeta primers. TCRdb's copy holds only in-frame clones and misses some; the assay was immunoSEQ multiplex PCR. The sample carries under 200,000 clones, about 70% recorded once. Sequenced input: PBMCs. The origin of the receptors is a woman aged 25 to 45 in good health and CMV-seronegative.

The chain links TRBV18 to TRBJ2-3; no clear D gene. Per germline, CDR1 KGHSH and CDR2 LQKENI. CDR3 length: 13 amino acids. Trimming removed 3 bases at V and 5 bases at J, with 9 bases between. The CDR3 loop reads CASSPPSGDTQYF. The CDR3 DNA is TGTGCCAGCTCACCCCCCTCGGGAGATACGCAGTATTTT. The full variable domain, with the rest looked up from reference TRBV18 and TRBJ2-3, is NAGVMQNPRHLVRRRGQEARLRCSPMKGHSHVYWYRQLPEEGLKFMVYLQKENIIDESGMPKERFSAEFPKEGPSILRIQQVVRGDSAAYFCASSPPSGDTQYFGPGTRLTVL.

Only one count was recorded for this clone. CDR3 coding DNA: TGCGCCAGCAGCCAAGCACGAGGGGGAATCACAGATACGCAGTATTTT. Encoded protein: CASSQARGGITDTQYF. The chain employs TRBV4-3 and TRBJ2-3; D possibly corresponds to TRBD1 (6 bases). Germline V lookup: CDR1 LGHNA, CDR2 YSLEER. The V gene lost 1 base and the J gene lost 2 bases, with 13 bases spanning the gap. CDR3 length: 16 amino acids.

The chain combines TRBV7-6 with TRBJ2-5; maybe TRBD1 (5 bases). Trimming stripped 5 bases from V and 4 bases from J, with 8 bases between. In germline, CDR1 is SGHVS, CDR2 FNYEAQ. The CDR3 spans 12 residues. This CDR3 reads CASSGARETQYF. The DNA for the CDR3 is TGTGCCAGCAGCGGGGCGAGAGAGACCCAGTACTTC.

The chain's CDR3 is CASSSGVLNEQFF. CDR3 sequence (DNA): TGTGCCAGCAGCTCGGGGGTTCTAAATGAGCAGTTCTTC. This chain links TRBV5-4 with TRBJ2-1, with D maybe TRBD2 (6 bases). Germline CDR1 and CDR2: SGHNT and YYREEE (reference sequence). The V end lost 3 bases, the J end lost 7 bases, and 11 bases lay between the germline ends. CDR3 size: 13 residues.

The chain couples TRBV10-3 to TRBJ1-1; 9 bases are shared with TRBD1. Germline V gene sequence: CDR1 ENHRY, CDR2 SYGVKD. CDR3 size: 13 residues. V gave up 6 bases and J gave up 5 bases; unmatched junction bases: 4. Here the CDR3 reads CAISGQGRTEAFF. CDR3 DNA sequence: TGTGCCATCAGCGGACAGGGGCGGACTGAAGCTTTCTTT.

V is TRBV2 and J is TRBJ1-5; TRBD1 agrees at 10 bases. V shed 2 bases, J shed 6 bases, and the junction held 4 bases outside the gene matches. Germline CDR1 reads SNHLY; CDR2 reads FYNNEI. The CDR3 is 15 residues long. CDR3: CASSESGQGFQPQHF. The CDR3 region has the DNA TGTGCCAGCAGTGAATCGGGACAGGGGTTTCAGCCCCAGCATTTT.

The sample holds a few counts of this clone. The CDR3 DNA follows: TGTGCCAGCAGCGTGGGCCCCTATGGGTCACAAGAGACCCAGTACTTC. Translating gives CASSVGPYGSQETQYF. The chain joins TRBV9 to TRBJ2-5; no clear D. The V end lost 2 bases, the J end lost 2 bases, and 16 bases lay between the germline ends. The length of the CDR3 is 16 residues. CDR1 is SGDLS and CDR2 is YYNGEE in the germline V gene.

The genes are TRBV7-6 and TRBJ2-1; 10 bases map to TRBD2. V lost 3 bases, J lost 8 bases, and 4 bases stayed unmatched. CDR1 and CDR2 from the germline V gene are SGHVS and FNYEAQ. The CDR3 loop spans 14 amino acids. CDR3 DNA sequence: TGTGCCAGCAGCTTTACTAGCGGGACGGATGAGCAGTTCTTC. It yields the protein CASSFTSGTDEQFF. Supplemented by reference TRBV7-6 and TRBJ2-1, the full variable domain reads GAGVSQSPRYKVTKRGQDVALRCDPISGHVSLYWYRQALGQGPEFLTYFNYEAQQDKSGLPNDRFSAERPEGSISTLTIQRTEQRDSAMYRCASSFTSGTDEQFFGPGTRLTVL.

This clone was detected only a few times. The gene calls are TRBV25-1 and TRBJ2-2, with a possible D match to TRBD2 (7 bases). The V and J ends lost 4 bases and 2 bases respectively, with 17 bases between them. The CDR3 extends over 17 amino acids. CDR1 and CDR2 (germline): MGHDK, SYGVNS. The CDR3 DNA reads as TGTGCCAGCAGTGCCCAAACGGGGGGCCCTAACACCGGGGAGCTGTTTTTT. Residues: CASSAQTGGPNTGELFF.

The chain recombines TRBV19 with TRBJ1-2, with a weak D call TRBD1 (6 bases). V lost 5 bases and J lost 0, with 13 bases in between. CDR1 is LNHDA, CDR2 SQIVND, per germline (reference sequence). This CDR3 spans 15 amino acids. The CDR3 region is CASSLRTVTNYGYTF. CDR3 DNA sequence: TGTGCCAGTAGTCTACGGACAGTTACTAACTATGGCTACACCTTC.

V usage is TRBV5-1 and J usage is TRBJ1-3; no firm D call. V gave up 4 bases and J gave up 0 bases, with 17 bases separating them. Germline lookup yields CDR1 SGHRS and CDR2 YFSETQ. This CDR3 has 17 amino acids. The CDR3 loop reads CASSPDFFPSSGNTIYF. In DNA form, the CDR3 reads TGCGCCAGCAGCCCTGACTTTTTTCCTAGCTCTGGAAACACCATATATTTT. Full variable domain (rest looked up from reference TRBV5-1 and TRBJ1-3): KAGVTQTPRYLIKTRGQQVTLSCSPISGHRSVSWYQQTPGQGLQFLFEYFSETQRNKGNFPGRFSGRQFSNSRSEMNVSTLELGDSALYLCASSPDFFPSSGNTIYFGEGSWLTVV.

The chain employs TRBV5-4 and TRBJ1-4; the match to TRBD1 covers 8 bases. V was pared by 0 bases and J by 10 bases, with 8 bases of the junction left unmatched. In germline, CDR1 is SGHNT, CDR2 YYREEE (reference sequence). This CDR3 contains 15 residues. Here the CDR3 reads CASSLDRQGPVKLFF. DNA of the CDR3: TGTGCCAGCAGCTTGGACCGACAGGGGCCTGTAAAACTGTTTTTT.

The chain recombines TRBV4-1 with TRBJ1-4; 8 bases are a match to TRBD1. Looked up from germline, CDR1 is MGHRA and CDR2 is YSYEKL. The V gene end was trimmed by 5 bases and the J gene end by 3 bases; junction bases not matched to a gene: 11. The CDR3 contains 17 residues. The CDR3 DNA reads as TGCGCCAGCAGCACCCCGACAGGGGCGGGGGCTAATGAAAAACTGTTTTTT. This gives the protein CASSTPTGAGANEKLFF.

The chain couples TRBV25-1 to TRBJ2-5; 8 positions agree with TRBD1. CDR1 is MGHDK, CDR2 SYGVNS, per germline. V gave up 1 base and J gave up 3 bases; unmatched junction bases: 10. The CDR3 contains 17 residues. The CDR3 DNA reads as TGTGCCAGCAGTGAATTAGGTTTGCAGACAGGGGAAGAGACCCAGTACTTC. It yields the protein CASSELGLQTGEETQYF.

The CDR3: CASSQERTPKNIQYF. In DNA form, the CDR3 reads TGCGCCAGCAGCCAAGAGCGGACTCCCAAAAACATTCAGTACTTC. The chain carries TRBV4-1 and TRBJ2-4, with D perhaps matching TRBD2 (5 bases). CDR1 is MGHRA, CDR2 YSYEKL, per germline. The CDR3 runs 15 residues. Trimming stripped 0 bases from V and 2 bases from J, with 8 bases between.

The V and J genes are TRBV9 and TRBJ1-6; D not certain. This CDR3 is built from 16 residues. Germline lookup yields CDR1 SGDLS and CDR2 YYNGEE. The V gene lost 3 bases and the J gene lost 4 bases, with 14 bases spanning the gap. For the CDR3, the DNA is TGTGCCAGCAGCGGGCGGGCCAGCGGTTATAATTCACCCCTCCACTTT. Translating gives CASSGRASGYNSPLHF.

The V gene is TRBV5-4, the J gene TRBJ1-1; D might be TRBD1 (5 bases). This CDR3 has 15 amino acids. The V end was cut by 3 bases, the J end by 1 base, with 13 bases between. Germline V lookup: CDR1 SGHNT, CDR2 YYREEE (reference sequence). The CDR3: CASSYNGHSNTEAFF. The CDR3 bases are TGTGCCAGCAGCTATAACGGACACTCGAACACTGAAGCTTTCTTT.

V gene TRBV6-4 combines with J gene TRBJ2-1, with a possible D match to TRBD1 (6 bases). The germline V and J ends were trimmed by 5 bases and 7 bases, with 12 bases remaining between them. In germline, CDR1 is MRHNA, CDR2 SNTAGT. The CDR3 is 13 amino acids. The CDR3 reads CASSPKGVNEQFF. CDR3 in DNA: TGTGCCAGCAGTCCGAAGGGGGTTAATGAGCAGTTCTTC.

This chain connects TRBV5-1 to TRBJ2-3; 12 bases fit TRBD1. CDR1 is SGHRS, CDR2 YFSETQ, per germline. This CDR3 spans 16 amino acids. Trimming removed 4 bases from V and 9 bases from J; junction bases left unmatched: 12. CDR3 in amino acids: CASSPPGQGAVDTQYF. CDR3 nucleotides: TGCGCCAGCAGCCCTCCGGGACAGGGGGCAGTAGACACGCAGTATTTT.

The rearrangement links TRBV2 to TRBJ1-1, with 7 positions matching TRBD1. Germline V gene lookup returns CDR1 SNHLY and CDR2 FYNNEI. Germline trimming cut 4 bases from V and 11 bases from J; bases unmatched to any gene: 10. The CDR3 extends over 13 amino acids. As DNA, the CDR3 is TGTGCCAGCAGTGCGTTGGAGACAGGGTGGGCTTTCTTT. Translated, it gives CASSALETGWAFF.

The chain combines TRBV5-4 with TRBJ2-1, with 7 nucleotides matching TRBD2. The germline CDR1 and CDR2 sequences are SGHNT and YYREEE (reference sequence). The CDR3 length is 15 residues. V dropped 1 base and J dropped 3; count of bases not matched to a gene: 4. The CDR3 loop is CASSLRLADYNEQFF. CDR3 DNA sequence: TGTGCCAGCAGCTTGCGGCTAGCGGACTACAATGAGCAGTTCTTC.